This T cell receptor (beta chain) was sequenced in a study of PD-1 blockade in classical Hodgkin lymphoma. Study-wide background: A 3 mg/kg intravenous dose of nivolumab was received by patients every 2 weeks.

Study-wide points: Relapsed/refractory patients reportedly had the lowest baseline TCR diversity, below newly diagnosed patients, who were below healthy donors. The causes of the repertoire differences, possibly disease activity or prior therapy, remain undefined. Initiation of nivolumab under 1 year after ASCT led to exclusion of patients.

Notes on this clone: What it binds is not known.

Repertoires were generated with immunoSEQ multiplex PCR, while TCRdb's copy carries only in-frame clones and drops some. The table shows under 60,000 clones, with approximately 73% occurring only once. No patient escaped relapse after autologous stem cell transplantation, and brentuximab vedotin exposure varied. The germline CDR1 and CDR2 sequences are GTSNPN and SVGIG (reference sequence). CDR3 length: 14 residues. Trimming removed 5 bases at V and 0 bases at J, with 13 bases between. The genes are TRBV30 and TRBJ1-1; D gene ambiguous. The sample here was peripheral blood mononuclear cells (PBMCs), taken at baseline. The receptor was derived from a human donor with classical Hodgkin lymphoma. CDR3 protein: CAWGSTTMNTEAFF. CDR3 DNA: TGTGCCTGGGGAAGCACTACAATGAACACTGAAGCTTTCTTT. Using reference TRBV30 and TRBJ1-1 for the parts outside the CDR3, the full variable domain is SQTIHQWPATLVQPVGSPLSLECTVEGTSNPNLYWYRQAAGRGLQLLFYSVGIGQISSEVPQNLSASRPQDRQFILSSKKLLLSDSGFYLCAWGSTTMNTEAFFGQGTRLTVV.